The following is a T cell receptor beta chain sequence with its context. The record originates from a study of blood T cell repertoires in COVID-19. Turning to the study itself: Samples of COVID-19 (acute and convalescent) were obtained from the United States, Italy and Spain. PBMCs, B-cell-depleted T cells, or T cells were the source of the cDNA or gDNA that made up the material.

In the source study's methods: Estimation of nucleated cell counts relied on the amplification of reference gene primers. Some clones are missing from TCRdb's copy, which holds only in-frame ones; the method was immunoSEQ multiplex PCR. The V and J calls and clone size come from that table; D and trimming were worked out from the DNA. Of approximately 160,000 clones listed, 85% to 95% are singletons. This receptor was obtained from a man between 45 and 60 years old with acute or convalescent COVID-19. Sequences were obtained from peripheral blood.

Here the CDR3 DNA reads TGTGCCAGCGGAATGGGGCGGAGTGGTGGCACAGATACGCAGTATTTT. Protein: CASGMGRSGGTDTQYF. V and J are TRBV6-6 and TRBJ2-3, with D tentatively TRBD1 (5 bases). This CDR3 is built from 16 residues. In germline, CDR1 is MNHNY, CDR2 SVGAGI (reference sequence). Trimming removed 8 bases at V and 1 base at J, with 19 bases between.